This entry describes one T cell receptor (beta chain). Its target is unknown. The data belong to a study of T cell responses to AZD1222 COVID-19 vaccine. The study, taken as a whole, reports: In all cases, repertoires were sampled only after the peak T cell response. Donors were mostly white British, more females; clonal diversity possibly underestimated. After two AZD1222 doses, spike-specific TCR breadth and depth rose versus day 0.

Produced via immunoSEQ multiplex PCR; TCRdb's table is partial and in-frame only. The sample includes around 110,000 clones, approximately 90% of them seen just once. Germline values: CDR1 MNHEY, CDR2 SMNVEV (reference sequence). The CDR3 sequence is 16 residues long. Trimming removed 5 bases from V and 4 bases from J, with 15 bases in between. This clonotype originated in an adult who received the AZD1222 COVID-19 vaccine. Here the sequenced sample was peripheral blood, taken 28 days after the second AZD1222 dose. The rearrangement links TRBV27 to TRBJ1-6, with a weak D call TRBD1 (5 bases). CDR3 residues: CASSIGLGVYNSPLHF. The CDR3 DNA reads TGTGCCAGCAGTATCGGACTGGGGGTTTATAATTCACCCCTCCACTTT.